This T cell receptor (beta chain) came from a study of T cell responses to AZD1222 COVID-19 vaccine. The study's findings and limits: Reportedly, nearly half the spike-specific TCRs target unmutated variant regions.

This CDR3 is built from 15 residues. The germline V gene encodes CDR1 LNHDA and CDR2 SQIVND (reference sequence). Trimming shortened V by 3 bases and J by 8 bases, and 14 bases separated the two germline ends. As regards this clone: Its antigen is as yet unknown.

Produced via immunoSEQ multiplex PCR; TCRdb's table is partial and in-frame only. Of 100,000 to 150,000 clones listed, roughly 87% are singletons. The TCR comes from an adult in good health. Sequencing used peripheral blood, obtained on day 0 of MenACWY control vaccination. The V call is TRBV19, the J call TRBJ1-6; perhaps TRBD1 as D (6 bases). The CDR3 sequence is CASSIAGARDSPLHF. The CDR3 DNA is TGTGCCAGTAGTATCGCAGGGGCTCGGGATTCACCCCTCCACTTT. Drawing the rest from reference TRBV19 and TRBJ1-6, the complete variable domain is DGGITQSPKYLFRKEGQNVTLSCEQNLNHDAMYWYRQDPGQGLRLIYYSQIVNDFQKGDIAEGYSVSREKKESFPLTVTSAQKNPTAFYLCASSIAGARDSPLHFGNGTRLTVT.